These 29 T cell receptor beta chains were all obtained from the same sample, sequenced in a study of blood T cell repertoires in COVID-19. Some clones are missing from TCRdb's copy, which holds only in-frame ones; the method was immunoSEQ multiplex PCR. The sample contains fewer than 250,000 clones, about 90% of which appear only once. The sample consisted of peripheral blood. These receptors were taken from a man aged 30 to 45 with COVID-19, enrolled during active disease.

The chain is built from TRBV11-2 and TRBJ2-7, with 11 nucleotides matching TRBD1. J lost 6 bases, V lost 1 base, and 5 bases had no gene match. Per the germline V gene, CDR1 is SGHAT and CDR2 is FQNNGV. The CDR3 contains 15 residues. CDR3 in DNA: TGTGCCAGCAGCTTAGTGGGACAGGGGGGGATCGAGCAGTACTTC. Its protein product is CASSLVGQGGIEQYF.

The rearrangement links TRBV4-3 to TRBJ2-7; no definite D call. CDR3 length: 13 residues. Trimming took off 0 bases at V and 7 bases at J, with 10 bases between the two ends. Germline V gene data show CDR1 as LGHNA and CDR2 as YSLEER. The CDR3 coding sequence is TGCGCCAGCAGCCAAGAACCGGGTCCGGAGCAGTACTTC. Translated: CASSQEPGPEQYF.

The chain links TRBV27 to TRBJ2-1; 11 nucleotides agree with TRBD2. The trim removed 1 base at V and 4 bases at J, leaving 3 bases unmatched. This CDR3 has 16 residues. The germline CDR1 and CDR2 sequences are MNHEY and SMNVEV (reference sequence). In DNA, the CDR3 is TGTGCCAGCAGTTTATATGGGACTAGCGGTTACAATGAGCAGTTCTTC. Its protein is CASSLYGTSGYNEQFF.

The chain combines TRBV6-2 or TRBV6-3 with TRBJ2-7; TRBD1 is a possible D gene (6 bases). V was shortened by 5 bases and J by 1 base, with 12 bases between the two germline ends. The CDR3 is made up of 14 amino acids. CDR1 MNHEY and CDR2 SVGEGT come from the germline V gene. CDR3 residues: CASSLDTGSYEQYF. CDR3 DNA: TGTGCCAGCAGTCTTGACACAGGGTCCTACGAGCAGTACTTC.

The rearrangement joins TRBV7-2 to TRBJ2-2; TRBD1 matches 8 bases. The trim removed 5 bases at V and 5 bases at J, leaving 13 bases unmatched. The CDR3 extends over 17 amino acids. The V gene's germline CDR1 is SGHTA and CDR2 FQGNSA. The DNA of the CDR3 is TGTGCCAGCAGCCTCAATCAGGGGGCGCCGGGTACCGGGGAGCTGTTTTTT. It translates to CASSLNQGAPGTGELFF.

The chain joins TRBV9 to TRBJ2-2; D is undetermined. V was pared by 6 bases and J by 3 bases, with 9 bases between. CDR3 size: 13 residues. CDR1 and CDR2 (germline): SGDLS, YYNGEE. The CDR3 sequence: CASTYSDTGELFF. CDR3 nucleotide sequence: TGTGCCAGCACCTACTCGGACACCGGGGAGCTGTTTTTT.

This chain uses TRBV18 with TRBJ1-1, with 12 bases lining up with TRBD1. V was clipped by 6 bases and J by 0 bases; unmatched bases: 8. Germline CDR1 reads KGHSH; CDR2 reads LQKENI. The CDR3 is 17 residues long. The CDR3 sequence is CASSSRDRGLLNTEAFF. The DNA of the CDR3 is TGTGCCAGCTCGTCCCGGGACAGGGGGCTCCTGAACACTGAAGCTTTCTTT.

The rearrangement links TRBV15 to TRBJ2-7, with 8 positions matching TRBD1. Per the germline V gene, CDR1 is LNHNV and CDR2 is YYDKDF (reference sequence). V dropped 4 bases and J dropped 0; count of bases not matched to a gene: 8. The CDR3 totals 16 residues. CDR3 DNA sequence: TGTGCCACCAGCACCCCATCGACAGGGGCCTCCTACGAGCAGTACTTC. The encoded protein is CATSTPSTGASYEQYF.

This chain joins TRBV18 and TRBJ1-4, with 10 bases matching TRBD1. The germline V gene has CDR1 KGHSH and CDR2 LQKENI. V trimming: 3 bases; J trimming: 8 bases; junction bases outside the gene matches: 9. The CDR3 totals 16 residues. In DNA, the CDR3 is TGTGCCAGCTCACCGACCCCGGGACAGGGGAAGGAAAAACTGTTTTTT. It yields the protein CASSPTPGQGKEKLFF.

The rearrangement uses TRBV7-3 and TRBJ1-3, with 9 bases identical to TRBD1. The CDR3 extends over 15 amino acids. CDR1 is SGHTA, CDR2 FQGTGA, per germline. V was clipped by 5 bases and J by 1 base; unmatched bases: 3. CDR3 loop: CASSATGGSGNTIYF. CDR3 DNA sequence: TGTGCCAGCAGCGCGACAGGGGGGTCTGGAAACACCATATATTTT.

The V and J genes are TRBV3-1 (or the pseudogene TRBV3-2) and TRBJ2-7; maybe TRBD2 (5 bases). Germline lookup yields CDR1 LGHDT and CDR2 YNNKEL (reference sequence). This CDR3 comprises 13 residues. V lost 4 bases and J 7 bases, leaving 14 bases between the germline ends. Written as DNA, the CDR3 is TGTGCCAGCAGCCTCGGACTTCCTCGGGAGCAGTACTTC. Amino acids: CASSLGLPREQYF.

V is TRBV6-6 and J is TRBJ1-4; 9 nucleotides line up with TRBD1. From germline, CDR1 is MNHNY and CDR2 SVGAGI (reference sequence). This CDR3 contains 15 residues. The V gene end was trimmed by 6 bases and the J gene end by 7 bases; junction bases not matched to a gene: 9. CDR3 region: CASRLGQGVREKLFF. The DNA of the CDR3 is TGTGCCAGCAGACTGGGACAGGGTGTTCGTGAAAAACTGTTTTTT.

The chain has TRBV5-5 and TRBJ2-7, with 9 positions matching TRBD1. CDR1 and CDR2 (germline): SGHKS, YYEKEE (reference sequence). V lost 3 bases to trimming and J lost 3 bases; unmatched junction nucleotides: 10. There are 16 residues in the CDR3. CDR3 sequence: CASSYGLRTGDYEQYF. CDR3 sequence (DNA): TGTGCCAGCAGCTATGGCCTTAGGACAGGGGACTACGAGCAGTACTTC.

J is TRBJ2-7 and V is TRBV7-7; 10 bases fit TRBD1. Germline CDR1 SSHAT, CDR2 FNYEAQ (reference sequence). Trimming took 5 bases from V and 2 from J; bases not matched to a gene: 3. The CDR3 has 14 amino acids. The CDR3 nucleotides are TGTGCCAGCAGCCGAGGACAGGGGGCCTACGAGCAGTACTTC. Translation gives CASSRGQGAYEQYF.

This clone appeared once. The V gene is TRBV7-2, the J gene TRBJ1-2; D not resolved. Looked up from germline, CDR1 is SGHTA and CDR2 is FQGNSA. The CDR3 length is 14 residues. V was pared by 1 base and J by 4 bases, with 10 bases between. The CDR3 spells CASSLGRQVYGYTF. In nucleotides, the CDR3 is TGTGCCAGCAGCTTAGGTCGGCAGGTCTATGGCTACACCTTC.

The genes are TRBV11-3 and TRBJ1-1; TRBD1 is a possible D gene (6 bases). Looked up from germline, CDR1 is SGHNT and CDR2 is YENEEA. CDR3 length equals 15 residues. V lost 6 bases to trimming and J lost 4 bases, with 18 bases between them. The CDR3 spells CASSRGTGLGTEAFF. CDR3 DNA sequence: TGTGCCAGCAGTCGTGGAACAGGGTTGGGCACTGAAGCTTTCTTT.

J is TRBJ2-7 and V is TRBV20-1, with 13 positions matching TRBD2. Trimming took 5 bases from V and 6 from J; bases not matched to a gene: 10. CDR3 length: 15 residues. Germline CDR1 reads DFQATT; CDR2 reads SNEGSKA (reference sequence). The CDR3, as DNA: TGCAGTGCTGGTGGGACTAGCGGGATGATTCGCGAGCAGTACTTC. The encoded protein is CSAGGTSGMIREQYF.

The rearrangement links TRBV3-1 (or the pseudogene TRBV3-2) to TRBJ2-1; 8 bases fit TRBD2. Losses at the gene ends were 4 bases for V and 1 base for J; bases not matched to a gene: 3. Per the germline V gene, CDR1 is LGHDT and CDR2 is YNNKEL (reference sequence). This CDR3 comprises 15 residues. The DNA of the CDR3 is TGTGCCAGCAGCCCGGGGGGGAAGTCCTACAATGAGCAGTTCTTC. Translated, it gives CASSPGGKSYNEQFF.

This rearrangement joins TRBV5-5 to TRBJ1-1; 7 positions agree with TRBD1. Germline V gene data show CDR1 as SGHKS and CDR2 as YYEKEE (reference sequence). The CDR3 spans 16 residues. V shed 4 bases and J 3 bases; nucleotides not matched to a gene: 12. Here the CDR3 DNA reads TGTGCCAGCAGCCTCCTCCAGGGTCAGGGGGACACTGAAGCTTTCTTT. Residues: CASSLLQGQGDTEAFF.

The chain carries TRBV10-1 and TRBJ2-3, with 8 nucleotides matching TRBD2. CDR1 is WNHNN, CDR2 SYGVQD, per germline (reference sequence). This CDR3 contains 17 residues. V shed 6 bases and J 2 bases; nucleotides not matched to a gene: 13. This chain's CDR3 is CASSTQVAGYDTDTQYF. For the CDR3, the DNA is TGCGCCAGCAGCACTCAGGTAGCGGGGTACGACACAGATACGCAGTATTTT.

This clone showed up just once. This rearrangement joins TRBV5-6 to TRBJ2-4; D gene unclear. Germline CDR1 reads SGHDT; CDR2 reads YYEEEE. The CDR3 is 13 amino acids. Trimming took 4 bases from V and 1 from J, leaving 6 bases between them. DNA for the CDR3: TGTGCCAGCAGCGACGGGGCCAAAAACATTCAGTACTTC. Translation: CASSDGAKNIQYF.

This clone was observed a single time. This rearrangement joins TRBV18 to TRBJ1-4, with 8 bases lining up with TRBD1. Germline CDR1 is KGHSH and CDR2 is LQKENI. Trimming removed 3 bases from V and 3 bases from J; junction bases left unmatched: 12. CDR3 length equals 18 residues. For the CDR3, the DNA is TGTGCCAGCTCACCTAAATATTCACAGGGGGATGCTAATGAAAAACTGTTTTTT. This sequence encodes CASSPKYSQGDANEKLFF.

The rearrangement uses TRBV9 and TRBJ1-5; D is possibly TRBD1 (5 bases). The germline gives CDR1 SGDLS, CDR2 YYNGEE. Deletions cut 4 bases from V and 4 bases from J, with 12 bases between. This CDR3 is 14 amino acids long. CDR3 amino acids: CASSSGPPNQPQHF. As DNA, the CDR3 is TGTGCCAGCAGCTCAGGGCCTCCTAATCAGCCCCAGCATTTT.

The chain combines TRBV28 with TRBJ2-2, with TRBD1 matching 11 bases. CDR1 and CDR2 from the germline V gene are MDHEN and SYDVKM. V lost 4 bases to trimming and J lost 5 bases; unmatched junction nucleotides: 12. The CDR3 consists of 18 residues. This CDR3 reads CASSSHPLGQGATGELFF. CDR3 nucleotides: TGTGCCAGCAGTTCCCACCCACTTGGACAGGGGGCGACCGGGGAGCTGTTTTTT. Combining the CDR3 with reference TRBV28 and TRBJ2-2 gives the whole variable domain DVKVTQSSRYLVKRTGEKVFLECVQDMDHENMFWYRQDPGLGLRLIYFSYDVKMKEKGDIPEGYSVSREKKERFSLILESASTNQTSMYLCASSSHPLGQGATGELFFGEGSRLTVL.

This chain links TRBV29-1 with TRBJ2-5; 7 bases fit TRBD1. The length of the CDR3 is 13 residues. Germline CDR1 is SQVTM and CDR2 is ANQGSEA. V lost 5 bases and J lost 0; bases outside the gene matches: 3. DNA of the CDR3: TGCAGCGTTAGGGGGCCGTACCAAGAGACCCAGTACTTC. Protein sequence: CSVRGPYQETQYF. The full variable domain, completed using reference TRBV29-1 and TRBJ2-5, is SAVISQKPSRDICQRGTSLTIQCQVDSQVTMMFWYRQQPGQSLTLIATANQGSEATYESGFVIDKFPISRPNLTFSTLTVSNMSPEDSSIYLCSVRGPYQETQYFGPGTRLLVL.

The J gene is TRBJ1-1, the V gene TRBV18, with 9 bases that match TRBD1. The germline V gene has CDR1 KGHSH and CDR2 LQKENI. The CDR3 length is 14 residues. V shed 4 bases and J 6 bases; nucleotides not matched to a gene: 6. The CDR3 is CASSQQWDRAEAFF. The CDR3 DNA follows: TGTGCCAGCTCACAACAATGGGACAGGGCTGAAGCTTTCTTT.

The V call is TRBV11-3, the J call TRBJ1-5; D call uncertain. The V end lost 0 bases, the J end lost 1 base, and 13 bases lay between the germline ends. Germline CDR1 is SGHNT and CDR2 is YENEEA. This CDR3 is 17 amino acids long. The CDR3 DNA is TGTGCCAGCAGCTTAGAGGGAGAGGTGGGGAGCAATCAGCCCCAGCATTTT. Translated, it gives CASSLEGEVGSNQPQHF.

The V gene is TRBV7-2, the J gene TRBJ2-7; D may be TRBD1 (7 bases). This CDR3 has 16 amino acids. Germline V gives CDR1 SGHTA, CDR2 FQGNSA. With 4 bases removed from V and 1 base from J, the gap between germline ends came to 17 bases. CDR3 region: CASSSSVLGQSYEQYF. The CDR3 region has the DNA TGTGCCAGCAGCTCTAGCGTCTTGGGACAGTCCTACGAGCAGTACTTC.

This chain uses TRBV7-9 with TRBJ1-4; unclear D gene. Germline values: CDR1 SEHNR, CDR2 FQNEAQ (reference sequence). V was trimmed by 5 bases and J by 8 bases, leaving 12 bases between them. CDR3 length: 13 amino acids. The CDR3, as DNA: TGTGCCAGCAGCCCACCCGGCGGAGAAAAACTGTTTTTT. Amino acid sequence: CASSPPGGEKLFF.